This TCR beta chain stems from a study of shared clonotypes between healthy human individuals. Assay: immunoSEQ multiplex PCR; the TCRdb copy retains only in-frame clones and omits some. There are 2 million to 3 million clones in the sample; 93% occur only once, and 0.35% to 0.45% lies in the top ten. The sequence was obtained from a man between 18 and 35 years old in good health. Some clones in this sample may be carry-over from other donors' samples. The sample consisted of naive CD4+ T cells from PBMCs. Subset in this sample: CD45RA+ positively selected.

The CDR3 nucleotides read TGTGCCAGCAGCTTAGCGGGAGGGAGGGAGGCTAACTATGGCTACACCTTC. As protein: CASSLAGGREANYGYTF. The V call is TRBV7-2, the J call TRBJ1-2; D is unresolved. The CDR3 is 17 residues long. Germline V gives CDR1 SGHTA, CDR2 FQGNSA. V dropped 0 bases and J dropped 0 bases, with 14 bases sitting between them.